This T cell receptor (beta chain) was captured by sequencing in a study of somatic mutations in cytotoxic T cells in rheumatoid arthritis. Study-wide context: At nearly 100% purity, some V beta antibody-stained T-cell populations were flow-sorted, and these included V beta1+ cells that were sequenced for TCRB. Points from the study as a whole: More than 20% of CD8+ cells belonged to the largest clone in about an eighth of the roughly 65 patients.

Comments on this clone: Its antigen is not identified.

Authors' methods: Patient CD8+ clones larger than 1% rarely matched published virus-specific TCRB sequences. Repertoires were generated with immunoSEQ multiplex PCR, while TCRdb's copy carries only in-frame clones and drops some. V and J calls and clone size come straight from that table; D and trimming were deduced from the DNA. Of roughly 10,000 clones listed, 65% to 85% are singletons. The CDR3 contains 15 residues. Germline CDR1 MGHDK, CDR2 SYGVNS. V was clipped by 2 bases and J by 5 bases, with 13 bases between them. The material sequenced was CD8+ T cells sorted from blood. The clonotype originates from an adult with rheumatoid arthritis. V and J are TRBV25-1 and TRBJ1-5; D remains ambiguous. The CDR3 DNA follows: TGTGCCAGCAGTGAAGGTCAGTTTGTGGATCAGCCCCAGCATTTT. This sequence encodes CASSEGQFVDQPQHF.